Listed here are 23 T cell receptor beta chains from one sample, sequenced in a study of cytotoxic CD8 clonotypes in ibrutinib-treated CLL. Sequencing used immunoSEQ multiplex PCR; TCRdb keeps in-frame clones, though not all of them. The sample includes just over 200,000 clones, approximately 79% seen only once; the top ten take about an eighth. The material was PBMCs, obtained after 12 months of ibrutinib treatment. All receptors derive from a human donor with chronic lymphocytic leukemia.

The rearrangement uses TRBV6-6 and TRBJ2-3, with D possibly TRBD1 on 6 matching bases. V gave up 4 bases and J gave up 3 bases, with 11 bases separating them. The germline gives CDR1 MNHNY, CDR2 SVGAGI (reference sequence). CDR3 length equals 14 residues. CDR3 loop: CASSSDTGTDTQYF. As DNA, the CDR3 is TGTGCCAGCAGTTCCGATACAGGGACAGATACGCAGTATTTT.

The rearrangement links TRBV28 to TRBJ2-3; D not resolved. The CDR3 totals 15 residues. V was pared by 4 bases and J by 3 bases, with 14 bases between. CDR1 and CDR2 from the germline V gene are MDHEN and SYDVKM. The CDR3 DNA reads as TGTGCCAGCAGTTCGCCTAAAGTGCTAACAGATACGCAGTATTTT. Its translation is CASSSPKVLTDTQYF.

This chain joins TRBV6-5 and TRBJ2-3; 7 bases line up with TRBD2. The V gene end was trimmed by 7 bases and the J gene end by 1 base; junction bases not matched to a gene: 5. CDR1 MNHEY and CDR2 SVGAGI come from the germline V gene. The CDR3 sequence is 14 residues long. CDR3 nucleotide sequence: TGTGCCAGCAAACAAAGCGGGGGCACAGATACGCAGTATTTT. It codes for CASKQSGGTDTQYF.

V usage is TRBV11-1 and J usage is TRBJ1-1, with 7 positions matching TRBD1. CDR1 is SGHAT, CDR2 FQDESV, per germline (reference sequence). The CDR3 runs 14 residues. The junction had 10 bases not matched to a gene; V was cut back by 8 bases and J by 4 bases. The CDR3 DNA reads as TGTGCCAGCTCTTATCAAGACAGGGTCACTGAAGCTTTCTTT. As protein: CASSYQDRVTEAFF. The full variable domain, rest sourced from reference TRBV11-1 and TRBJ1-1, is EAEVAQSPRYKITEKSQAVAFWCDPISGHATLYWYRQILGQGPELLVQFQDESVVDDSQLPKDRFSAERLKGVDSTLKIQPAELGDSAMYLCASSYQDRVTEAFFGQGTRLTVV.

The V call is TRBV29-1, the J call TRBJ2-2; 9 bases match TRBD1. This CDR3 has 14 residues. CDR1 is SQVTM, CDR2 ANQGSEA, per germline. V was pared by 6 bases and J by 2 bases, with 4 bases of the junction left unmatched. CDR3 in amino acids: CSVDRGINTGELFF. DNA of the CDR3: TGCAGCGTCGACAGGGGGATCAACACCGGGGAGCTGTTTTTT.

This clone was recorded only once. The chain carries TRBV28 and TRBJ2-1; D unresolved. The germline V and J ends were trimmed by 5 bases and 7 bases, with 12 bases remaining between them. Germline V lookup: CDR1 MDHEN, CDR2 SYDVKM. This CDR3 is built from 13 residues. The chain's CDR3 is CASSPSELNEQFF. The CDR3 nucleotides are TGTGCCAGCAGTCCTTCCGAGCTGAATGAGCAGTTCTTC.

This sequence joins TRBV18 and TRBJ2-5, with D perhaps TRBD1 or TRBD2 (5 bases each). V was clipped by 3 bases and J by 5 bases, with 13 bases between them. CDR1 is KGHSH, CDR2 LQKENI, per germline. The CDR3 spans 14 residues. CDR3 protein: CASSPGAGRETQYF. The DNA of the CDR3 is TGTGCCAGCTCACCGGGAGCAGGGCGGGAGACCCAGTACTTC. Full variable domain (missing parts from reference TRBV18 and TRBJ2-5): NAGVMQNPRHLVRRRGQEARLRCSPMKGHSHVYWYRQLPEEGLKFMVYLQKENIIDESGMPKERFSAEFPKEGPSILRIQQVVRGDSAAYFCASSPGAGRETQYFGPGTRLLVL.

Of note for this clone: The same CDR3 also results from other DNA sequences found in this sample. The J gene is TRBJ2-7, the V gene TRBV5-1; 8 bases agree with TRBD1. Germline CDR1 and CDR2: SGHRS and YFSETQ. This CDR3 contains 14 residues. V lost 2 bases to trimming and J lost 2 bases; unmatched junction nucleotides: 3. The CDR3 reads CASSLQGETYEQYF. Written as DNA, the CDR3 is TGCGCCAGCAGCTTACAGGGGGAAACCTACGAGCAGTACTTC.

This rearrangement joins TRBV7-9 to TRBJ1-3; D unresolved. The CDR3 is 14 amino acids. V lost 10 bases, J lost 7 bases, and 20 bases lay in between. Germline lookup yields CDR1 SEHNR and CDR2 FQNEAQ (reference sequence). The CDR3 here is CAIPIPANGNTIYF. In DNA, the CDR3 is TGTGCCATCCCTATCCCAGCTAACGGTAACACCATATATTTT.

The chain has TRBV25-1 and TRBJ1-6, with 8 bases lining up with TRBD1. The CDR3 contains 14 residues. The germline V gene encodes CDR1 MGHDK and CDR2 SYGVNS. Unmatched junction bases numbered 6, after V lost 4 bases and J lost 10 bases. Written as DNA, the CDR3 is TGTGCCAGCAGTGTGGGGACAGGAGAATCACCCCTCCACTTT. Protein: CASSVGTGESPLHF.

This sequence joins TRBV10-1 and TRBJ2-1, with no clear D. The CDR3 length is 14 residues. Trimming removed 0 bases at V and 6 bases at J, with 9 bases between. The germline CDR1 and CDR2 sequences are WNHNN and SYGVQD (reference sequence). The CDR3 reads CASSESTLLNEQFF. The CDR3 region has the DNA TGCGCCAGCAGTGAGTCGACACTCCTCAATGAGCAGTTCTTC.

This clone was detected only a few times. The V and J genes are TRBV4-1 and TRBJ2-1; either TRBD1 or TRBD2 may supply D (5 bases each). The length of the CDR3 is 14 residues. Per germline, CDR1 MGHRA and CDR2 YSYEKL. V lost 1 base and J lost 7, with 11 bases in between. The DNA of the CDR3 is TGCGCCAGCAGCCAAGTCGCTGGGGGTAATGAGCAGTTCTTC. The encoded protein is CASSQVAGGNEQFF.

The chain has TRBV6-5 and TRBJ1-1; TRBD1 might be the D (5 bases). V lost 0 bases to trimming and J lost 4 bases, with 9 bases between them. The CDR3 runs to 14 residues. The germline CDR1 and CDR2 sequences are MNHEY and SVGAGI. The CDR3 sequence is CASSYSVGTTEAFF. CDR3 sequence (DNA): TGTGCCAGCAGTTACTCGGTAGGGACCACTGAAGCTTTCTTT.

CDR3 bases: TGTGCCAGCAGTGAAGCGCTGAGGGGTCGGGATGGCTACACCTTC. This translates into CASSEALRGRDGYTF. The gene calls are TRBV6-1 and TRBJ1-2, with D perhaps TRBD1 (5 bases). The CDR3 sequence is 15 residues long. Trimming stripped 0 bases from V and 6 bases from J, with 14 bases between. Germline V gives CDR1 MNHNS, CDR2 SASEGT.

The CDR3 protein is CASSPPSVDEQFF. The CDR3 bases are TGTGCCAGCTCACCACCGTCCGTGGATGAGCAGTTCTTC. The J gene is TRBJ2-1, the V gene TRBV18; D uncertain. Trimming shortened V by 0 bases and J by 8 bases, and 8 bases separated the two germline ends. Germline loops: CDR1 KGHSH, CDR2 LQKENI. This CDR3 contains 13 residues.

Concerning this clone: Other DNA sequences from this sample encode an identical CDR3 as well. The V call is TRBV28, the J call TRBJ1-2; possibly TRBD1 for D (5 bases). The CDR3 has 14 amino acids. With 5 bases removed from V and 8 bases from J, the gap between germline ends came to 18 bases. Germline loops: CDR1 MDHEN, CDR2 SYDVKM. The CDR3 sequence: CASSNAAGRGGYTF. CDR3 DNA: TGTGCCAGCAGTAATGCCGCGGGGCGCGGAGGCTACACCTTC.

This chain joins TRBV4-2 and TRBJ2-2, with 10 positions matching TRBD2. J was trimmed by 8 bases and V by 0 bases; bases with no gene match: 6. From germline, CDR1 is LGHNA and CDR2 YNFKEQ. CDR3 length equals 16 residues. CDR3: CASSQDRTSGLGELFF. CDR3 nucleotide sequence: TGTGCCAGCAGCCAAGATAGGACTAGCGGACTTGGGGAGCTGTTTTTT.

The CDR3 DNA reads as TGTGCCAGCAGACGGACAGGAGAGGGGGAGCTGTTTTTT. Its translation is CASRRTGEGELFF. The V gene is TRBV5-4, the J gene TRBJ2-2; TRBD1 matches 7 bases. There are 13 residues in the CDR3. The trim removed 5 bases at V and 8 bases at J, leaving 6 bases unmatched. Germline V gene sequence: CDR1 SGHNT, CDR2 YYREEE (reference sequence).

The rearrangement links TRBV7-2 to TRBJ2-5; D tentatively reads TRBD1 or TRBD2 (6 bases each). The CDR3 length is 13 residues. The germline V and J ends were trimmed by 6 bases and 1 base, with 9 bases remaining between them. CDR1 SGHTA and CDR2 FQGNSA come from the germline V gene. CDR3 nucleotides: TGTGCCAGCAGGAGGGGGGCCCAAGAGACCCAGTACTTC. It yields the protein CASRRGAQETQYF.

This rearrangement joins TRBV7-9 to TRBJ2-7, with 8 bases identical to TRBD1. Per the germline V gene, CDR1 is SEHNR and CDR2 is FQNEAQ (reference sequence). V shed 5 bases, J shed 5 bases, and the junction held 5 bases outside the gene matches. The CDR3 loop spans 13 amino acids. The CDR3 DNA reads as TGTGCCAGCAGCCCAGGACAGGGCAACGAGCAGTACTTC. This translates into CASSPGQGNEQYF.

The V gene is TRBV5-1, the J gene TRBJ2-3; D is unclear. CDR1 is SGHRS, CDR2 YFSETQ, per germline. V was trimmed by 4 bases and J by 6 bases, leaving 18 bases between them. CDR3 size: 15 residues. CDR3 sequence reads: CASSKVLGPSDTQYF. The CDR3, as DNA: TGCGCCAGCAGCAAGGTCCTTGGGCCCAGCGATACGCAGTATTTT.

A few counts support this clone. CDR3 amino acids: CASSRTVVLNYGYTF. CDR3 DNA sequence: TGTGCCAGCAGCCGGACAGTAGTACTTAACTATGGCTACACCTTC. The chain combines TRBV13 with TRBJ1-2, with TRBD1 as a possible D gene (6 bases). Trimming cost V 5 bases and J 1 base, with 14 bases left between them. Germline V lookup: CDR1 PRHDT, CDR2 FYEKMQ (reference sequence). This CDR3 has 15 amino acids. The full variable domain, with the rest looked up from reference TRBV13 and TRBJ1-2, is AAGVIQSPRHLIKEKRETATLKCYPIPRHDTVYWYQQGPGQDPQFLISFYEKMQSDKGSIPDRFSAQQFSDYHSELNMSSLELGDSALYFCASSRTVVLNYGYTFGSGTRLTVV.

The genes are TRBV5-1 and TRBJ2-7, with 9 bases lining up with TRBD2. Germline assignment: CDR1 SGHRS and CDR2 YFSETQ. The V gene end was trimmed by 2 bases and the J gene end by 6 bases; junction bases not matched to a gene: 6. The CDR3 has 14 amino acids. DNA for the CDR3: TGCGCCAGCAGCTTCTCGCGGGAGGGCTCCGAGCAGTACTTC. Its protein is CASSFSREGSEQYF.